This T cell receptor (beta chain) was captured in a study of blood T cell repertoires in COVID-19. Germline CDR1 and CDR2: SGHRS and YFSETQ. Trimming cost V 4 bases and J 5 bases; bases outside gene matches: 10. This CDR3 comprises 15 residues. Sequencing used immunoSEQ multiplex PCR; TCRdb keeps in-frame clones, though not all of them. Of 360,000 or so clones listed, roughly 87% are singletons. The chain combines TRBV5-1 with TRBJ2-7; 9 bases agree with TRBD1. The sequencing sample was made of PBMCs or T cells enriched from blood (not recorded which). The sequence came from a woman aged 45-60 years who had recovered from COVID-19. In DNA form, the CDR3 reads TGCGCCAGCAGCCAGACTAGACAGGGGGGCGACGAGCAGTACTTC. Encoded protein: CASSQTRQGGDEQYF.